A single T cell receptor beta chain is shown here with its context. Its target antigen remains unknown. No clone much larger than this one lies a single base away; base qualities are absent. Read against the paper, the sample's time point label means: peripheral blood 6 weeks after treatment start. A cohort of some 29 patients with locally advanced or metastatic urothelial carcinoma, treated at Memorial Sloan Kettering on a trial protocol, was included. Peripheral blood mononuclear cells were collected pretreatment and during treatment, at between 1 and 8 total time points per patient. The Qiagen DNeasy Blood extraction kit was used to purify genomic DNA from total PBMCs and tumor samples. Collected pretreatment and during treatment, PBMCs were isolated and stored as previously described. This specimen belongs to a study of PD-L1 blockade in urothelial cancer (dated by TCRdb to 2015 to 2018). Background on the whole study: Every patient began therapy in about 2014 and was given atezolizumab 1,200 mg intravenously every 3 weeks. Pretreatment tumor samples, along with matched peripheral blood collected serially before and after atezolizumab treatment, underwent TCR sequencing. Somatic, immune and clinical correlates of response to PD-L1 blockade with atezolizumab in urothelial cancer were the focus of an exploratory multi-omic analysis. Blood samples gave median yields of around 140,000 T cells and some 84,000 unique TCRs, along with a median clonality of 0.080. Twenty-nine patients had pretreatment blood TCR-seq, about 24 had at least one posttreatment blood collection, and about 24 had tumor TCR-seq. About 90% of the roughly 29 patients were males with bladder-origin urothelial cancer, and about 60% of the roughly 29 reported a prior smoking history. Patients had an ECOG performance status of 0 or 1 and had received between 0 and 3 prior chemotherapy regimens. Durable clinical benefit was defined as progression-free survival longer than 6 months, and TCR features were also tested against progression-free and overall survival. Blood samples were analyzed at 3 weeks after treatment start (second dose) and at 6 weeks after treatment start. In the same patients who had TCR sequencing, pretreatment tumors also underwent whole exome sequencing and RNA sequencing. Durable clinical benefit was achieved by nine patients and was not achieved by 20 patients.

To estimate absolute template abundance from read counts, synthetic TCR analog templates were spiked into each PCR. TCRbeta CDR3 regions were amplified from genomic DNA with bias-controlled V and J gene primers using the immunoSEQ assay. Rearranged TCRbeta segments were sequenced at approximately 20X coverage. The paper's data handling went like this. Sequencing errors were corrected by clustering and CDR3s were annotated against IMGT to assign V, D and J genes. Out-of-frame and stop-codon sequences were excluded, and only productive TCRbeta rearrangements were used in downstream analyses. Clonality was computed as one minus Shannon entropy normalized by the log of the number of unique productive sequences. Clones differing between time points or between blood and tumor were identified using Fisher's exact test with Benjamini-Hochberg correction, with an adjusted p below 0.01 applied as the threshold. This is the immuneACCESS table as TCRdb keeps it, with only in-frame sequences that have V and J called. A part of the clones is gone; compared with another copy, unresolved V genes explain less than half, and the rest is unexplained. The DNA was the basis for D and trimming; V, J and clone size are from that table. This sample holds about 46,000 clones; 70% to 90% were observed only once. The top ten clonotypes cover around 1.9% of the sample.

V sheds 4 bases and J sheds 7 bases, leaving 11 bases between their ends. The CDR3 holds 12 amino acids from the cysteine to the phenylalanine. This entry keeps only the CDR3 DNA: 36 bases, framed from base 1. For CDR1 and CDR2, the germline V gene (reference sequence) lists SEHNR and FQNEAQ. Beyond this particular receptor, the publication reports: Among patients with durable benefit, tumor-associated TCR clones showed greater expansion in peripheral blood 3 weeks after treatment started (n ≈ 21, p = 0.022). Because of the small sample size (n ≈ 27) and the many exploratory analyses performed, the results are intended to be regarded as hypothesis-generating. A pretreatment peripheral blood TCR clonality below the median was linked to improved progression-free and overall survival.

This TCR came from a man aged 50-59 years with urothelial cancer. Here the sequenced sample was PBMCs, taken around atezolizumab (anti-PD-L1) treatment. This receptor chain uses TRBV7-9 and TRBJ2-7, with TRBD1 tentatively as D gene (6 bases match). The DNA sequence follows: TGTGCCAGCAGCTATTCAGGGGCGGAGCAGTACTTC. Its protein reads: CASSYSGAEQYF.